Shown below are 18 T cell receptor beta chains from a single sample sequenced in a study of T-cell memory formation after mild COVID-19. TCRdb reprocessed the 5' RACE reads via MiXCR and lists one record per CDR3 protein. The sample lists 400,000 or so distinct CDR3 sequences, roughly 20% occurring once. Sequences were obtained from PBMCs or a T cell subset sorted from them (not recorded which). Receptors were obtained from an adult woman who had mild COVID-19 (a few samples of this study predate the infection). Cell type and time point are not known.

This clonotype was counted many times. The chain joins TRBV7-2 to TRBJ2-3, with a tentative D call TRBD2 (6 bases). V gave up 5 bases and J gave up 2 bases, with 14 bases separating them. Germline CDR1 and CDR2: SGHTA and FQGNSA. This CDR3 contains 15 residues. In DNA form, the CDR3 reads TGTGCCAGCAGCCCCCTAGCGACCCCCACAGATACGCAGTATTTT. Residues: CASSPLATPTDTQYF.

This clonotype was seen a few times. This chain uses TRBV3-1 with TRBJ2-1, with D perhaps TRBD2 (5 bases). Germline V gene data show CDR1 as LGHDT and CDR2 as YNNKEL (reference sequence). V lost 3 bases to trimming and J lost 1 base, with 10 bases between them. This CDR3 comprises 15 residues. DNA for the CDR3: TGTGCCAGCAGCCAGGCGGGCCTATCCTACAATGAGCAGTTCTTC. Its protein product is CASSQAGLSYNEQFF.

A few counts support this clonotype. The chain combines TRBV6-1 with TRBJ1-2; D is unresolved. CDR1 is MNHNS and CDR2 is SASEGT in the germline V gene. V lost 3 bases and J lost 5, with 13 bases in between. The CDR3 covers 14 residues. The CDR3 DNA reads as TGTGCCAGCAGTGAGCGAGGTGGCAGTTATGGCTACACCTTC. This translates into CASSERGGSYGYTF.

The chain has TRBV19 and TRBJ1-2; D ambiguous. Germline loops: CDR1 LNHDA, CDR2 SQIVND (reference sequence). Between the trimmed V and J ends, which lost 7 bases and 4 bases, there was a span of 13 bases. The CDR3 covers 13 residues. CDR3 coding DNA: TGTGCCAGTACCCGCACGGATCCCTATGGCTACACCTTC. This sequence encodes CASTRTDPYGYTF.

The sample holds a few counts of this clonotype. This rearrangement joins TRBV7-2 to TRBJ1-2; the match to TRBD1 covers 9 bases. CDR1 SGHTA and CDR2 FQGNSA come from the germline V gene. This CDR3 spans 15 amino acids. V shed 5 bases and J 10 bases; nucleotides not matched to a gene: 14. CDR3 region: CASSPSATGGRLYTF. The CDR3 coding sequence is TGTGCCAGCAGCCCCTCCGCGACAGGGGGGCGGCTCTACACCTTC. Based on the CDR3 plus reference TRBV7-2 and TRBJ1-2, the full variable domain is GAGVSQSPSNKVTEKGKDVELRCDPISGHTALYWYRQSLGQGLEFLIYFQGNSAPDKSGLPSDRFSAERTGGSVSTLTIQRTQQEDSAVYLCASSPSATGGRLYTFGSGTRLTVV.

This clonotype was detected ten times or more. The chain recombines TRBV7-9 with TRBJ2-2; unclear D gene. CDR3 length: 13 residues. Germline V gene data show CDR1 as SEHNR and CDR2 as FQNEAQ (reference sequence). Trimming removed 0 bases at V and 5 bases at J, with 4 bases between. CDR3 residues: CASSLAGTGELFF. CDR3 coding DNA: TGTGCCAGCAGCTTAGCAGGGACCGGGGAGCTGTTTTTT.

This clonotype was detected a few times. This rearrangement joins TRBV11-2 to TRBJ1-6; tentatively, D is TRBD1 (5 bases). Trimming pared 8 bases from V and 8 bases from J, leaving 13 bases between. There are 13 residues in the CDR3. Germline CDR1 SGHAT, CDR2 FQNNGV. The CDR3, as DNA: TGTGCCAGCGCCCGGGGGGTTGATTCACCCCTCCACTTT. Its translation: CASARGVDSPLHF.

This clonotype came up many times. J is TRBJ2-6 and V is TRBV6-2 or TRBV6-3, with 8 bases identical to TRBD1. The CDR3 runs to 16 residues. Germline CDR1 is MNHEY and CDR2 is SVGEGT. V trimming: 6 bases; J trimming: 4 bases; junction bases outside the gene matches: 8. The CDR3: CASSKMDRAGANVLTF. Written as DNA, the CDR3 is TGTGCCAGCAGCAAAATGGACAGGGCCGGGGCCAACGTCCTGACTTTC.

This clonotype has a handful of counts. The rearrangement links TRBV19 to TRBJ1-2; a possible D gene is TRBD1 (6 bases). The germline CDR1 and CDR2 sequences are LNHDA and SQIVND (reference sequence). The CDR3 totals 13 residues. The V and J ends lost 3 bases and 4 bases respectively, with 9 bases between them. DNA for the CDR3: TGTGCCAGTAGTATGGACAGAAGCTATGGCTACACCTTC. Protein: CASSMDRSYGYTF.

The sample holds a few counts of this clonotype. Here the CDR3 reads CASSFGTSGAPGDEQFF. The DNA for the CDR3 is TGCGCCAGCAGCTTTGGAACTAGCGGGGCCCCAGGGGATGAGCAGTTCTTC. The chain recombines TRBV5-1 with TRBJ2-1; 10 positions match TRBD2. Trimming at V came to 2 bases and at J to 8 bases, leaving 13 bases not matched to a gene. Germline V gives CDR1 SGHRS, CDR2 YFSETQ. The CDR3 covers 17 residues.

J is TRBJ2-1 and V is TRBV11-2, with 9 bases that match TRBD2. The V gene end was trimmed by 8 bases and the J gene end by 8 bases; junction bases not matched to a gene: 16. Germline assignment: CDR1 SGHAT and CDR2 FQNNGV. The CDR3 extends over 16 amino acids. CDR3 loop: CASLASVSGSGYEQFF. CDR3 DNA sequence: TGTGCCAGCTTAGCATCGGTTAGCGGGAGTGGGTATGAGCAGTTCTTC.

The rearrangement uses TRBV4-1 and TRBJ2-2; maybe TRBD1 (5 bases). CDR3 size: 14 residues. V was shortened by 1 base and J by 7 bases, with 10 bases between the two germline ends. Per germline, CDR1 MGHRA and CDR2 YSYEKL. The CDR3 reads CASSQAYTGGELFF. In DNA form, the CDR3 reads TGCGCCAGCAGCCAAGCTTATACAGGCGGGGAGCTGTTTTTT.

This clonotype was seen more than once but under ten times. The V and J genes are TRBV4-1 and TRBJ2-1, with TRBD2 matching over 7 bases. This CDR3 spans 18 amino acids. Per germline, CDR1 MGHRA and CDR2 YSYEKL. V shed 1 base, J shed 0 bases, and the junction held 9 bases outside the gene matches. The CDR3 DNA is TGCGCCAGCAGCCAAGTAGCGGGCGGGGCACGCTCCTACAATGAGCAGTTCTTC. Its protein is CASSQVAGGARSYNEQFF.

This clonotype has a handful of counts. The chain uses TRBV10-3 and TRBJ1-2; D is undetermined. The CDR3 sequence is 12 residues long. CDR1 and CDR2 (germline): ENHRY, SYGVKD. The V end was cut by 7 bases, the J end by 8 bases, with 14 bases between. The DNA of the CDR3 is TGTGCCATCACTGACTGGGTTAAAGGCTACACCTTC. Its protein is CAITDWVKGYTF.

The chain links TRBV12-3 or TRBV12-4 to TRBJ2-1; no firm D call. The CDR3 totals 21 residues. Trimming took 3 bases from V and 4 from J, leaving 31 bases between them. The CDR3 region is CASSFRPRPSISLLSYNEQFF. DNA of the CDR3: TGTGCCAGCAGTTTTCGGCCCCGGCCGAGTATCTCCCTCCTTTCTTACAATGAGCAGTTCTTC.

This clonotype occurred a few times. The genes are TRBV7-2 and TRBJ1-2; tentatively, D is TRBD1 (5 bases). Per the germline V gene, CDR1 is SGHTA and CDR2 is FQGNSA. CDR3 length: 13 amino acids. Between the trimmed V and J ends, which lost 1 base and 8 bases, there was a span of 11 bases. CDR3 coding DNA: TGTGCCAGCAGCTTAGACGGGGGAGGCGGCTACACCTTC. This encodes CASSLDGGGGYTF.

V is TRBV3-1 and J is TRBJ2-5; TRBD2 matches at 11 bases. The CDR3 consists of 15 residues. After removal of 5 bases from V and 5 bases from J, the junction contained 7 bases not matched to a gene. Per the germline V gene, CDR1 is LGHDT and CDR2 is YNNKEL (reference sequence). The CDR3 spells CASSTLAGGGETQYF. The DNA of the CDR3 is TGTGCCAGCAGCACGCTAGCGGGGGGCGGGGAGACCCAGTACTTC.

This rearrangement joins TRBV11-2 to TRBJ2-5, with 8 bases matching TRBD1. J was trimmed by 1 base and V by 5 bases; bases with no gene match: 6. Germline CDR1 and CDR2: SGHAT and FQNNGV. The CDR3 runs to 15 residues. The CDR3 coding sequence is TGTGCCAGCAGCCGGGGACAGGAGTTCCAAGAGACCCAGTACTTC. Translating it yields CASSRGQEFQETQYF.